The 9 T cell receptor beta chains presented below share a single source sample, sequenced in a study of metastatic and nonmetastatic thyroid tumors. Every patient underwent thyroid surgery untreated. TCRdb called clones again from the PCR reads with MiXCR. The table records roughly 58,000 clones, 4% to 4.5% of them present only once. The material sequenced was blood. These receptors came from a female donor with papillary thyroid cancer or a benign thyroid nodule (not recorded which). Some clones in this sample may be carry-over from other donors' samples.

This clone was found many times. V usage is TRBV6-1 and J usage is TRBJ1-1; D is undetermined. Trimming pared 8 bases from V and 5 bases from J, leaving 12 bases between. This CDR3 has 12 amino acids. From germline, CDR1 is MNHNS and CDR2 SASEGT. CDR3 sequence reads: CASGQPWTEAFF. As DNA, the CDR3 is TGTGCCAGCGGGCAGCCGTGGACTGAAGCTTTCTTT.

Comments on this clone: The junction does not match germline at one end; this may be a read error. The chain links TRBV10-1 to TRBJ2-7; TRBD2 is a possible D gene (6 bases). The CDR3 has 14 amino acids. The germline CDR1 and CDR2 sequences are WNHNN and SYGVQD (reference sequence). The DNA for the CDR3 is TGCCCCAGCAGTGGGGACTCTTTTTACGACGAGCAGTACTTC. Encoded protein: CPSSGDSFYDEQYF.

This clone appeared a few times. Relative to the germline gene, one junction end is altered; a read error may explain this. CDR3 protein: CAWSSDGGNTIYF. Written as DNA, the CDR3 is TGCGCCTGGAGTTCTGACGGTGGAAACACCATATATTTT. The rearrangement joins TRBV30 to TRBJ1-3; no firm D call. Germline lookup yields CDR1 GTSNPN and CDR2 SVGIG (reference sequence). The CDR3 has 13 amino acids.

This clone was counted only a few times. The chain links TRBV7-9 to TRBJ2-7, with TRBD2 matching over 11 bases. V gave up 4 bases and J gave up 4 bases; unmatched junction bases: 6. Germline CDR1 reads SEHNR; CDR2 reads FQNEAQ (reference sequence). This CDR3 is built from 15 residues. The CDR3 sequence: CASSSGLAVQYEQYF. The CDR3 nucleotides are TGTGCCAGCAGCTCGGGACTAGCGGTACAATACGAGCAGTACTTC.

The V gene is TRBV6-4, the J gene TRBJ2-3, with D uncertain. This CDR3 has 14 amino acids. The V gene's germline CDR1 is MRHNA and CDR2 SNTAGT. V was pared by 3 bases and J by 4 bases, with 11 bases between. CDR3 sequence (DNA): TGTGCCAGCAGTGAGTTCGATGGGGCAGATACGCAGTATTTT. Amino acids: CASSEFDGADTQYF.

This clone was seen ten or more times. This chain links TRBV24-1 with TRBJ2-4, with 7 positions matching TRBD2. The germline V gene encodes CDR1 KGHDR and CDR2 SFDVKD. Losses at the gene ends were 1 base for V and 3 bases for J; bases not matched to a gene: 5. The CDR3 is made up of 16 amino acids. The CDR3 protein is CATSDFRDYHKNIQYF. In DNA, the CDR3 is TGTGCCACCAGTGATTTTAGGGACTACCACAAAAACATTCAGTACTTC.

This clone has a count of ten or more. The CDR3 here is CASSEYSGSSEQFF. Written as DNA, the CDR3 is TGTGCCAGCAGTGAATATAGCGGGAGTAGTGAGCAGTTCTTC. The V and J genes are TRBV25-1 and TRBJ2-1, with TRBD2 identical over 9 bases. V lost 0 bases and J lost 9; bases outside the gene matches: 3. The CDR3 totals 14 residues. Germline CDR1 reads MGHDK; CDR2 reads SYGVNS.

A remark on this clone: A much more abundant neighbour one base away suggests this may be a read error. This chain uses TRBV7-9 with TRBJ1-1; D call uncertain. The V end was cut by 6 bases, the J end by 2 bases, with 13 bases between. The CDR3 consists of 14 residues. Germline CDR1 is SEHNR and CDR2 is FQNEAQ (reference sequence). The CDR3 nucleotides are TGTGCCAGCAGACCCAACACAGTTAACACTGAAGCTTTCTTT. Residues: CASRPNTVNTEAFF.

Only a few counts were recorded for this clone. The chain uses TRBV10-2 and TRBJ2-3; D gene unclear. V was trimmed by 2 bases and J by 2 bases, leaving 8 bases between them. Germline assignment: CDR1 WSHSY and CDR2 SAAADI. The CDR3 contains 14 residues. In DNA, the CDR3 is TGCGCCAGCAGTGAGGTCGTACCCACAGATACGCAGTATTTT. As protein: CASSEVVPTDTQYF.